The 16 T cell receptor beta chains below all came from one sample that was sequenced in a study of a mutant IDH1 vaccine in newly diagnosed glioma. These receptors have no known antigen. Time point described: week 35, safety follow-up. Topical imiquimod accompanied each vaccine dose, which consisted of 300 ug of mutant IDH1 20-mer peptide. Repertoires were generated with immunoSEQ multiplex PCR, while TCRdb's copy carries only in-frame clones and drops some. The repertoire holds tens of thousands of clones, about 86% seen once, with 4.7% in the top ten. This sample comprised PBMCs, obtained from a glioma patient whose treatment included an IDH1 peptide vaccine. Source of these receptors: a woman aged 40 to 49 with glioma. Some clones in this sample may be carry-over from other donors' samples.

The chain links TRBV5-1 to TRBJ2-3; possibly TRBD1 for D (6 bases). CDR3 size: 12 residues. Germline V gene lookup returns CDR1 SGHRS and CDR2 YFSETQ. V gave up 4 bases and J gave up 7 bases, with 10 bases separating them. CDR3 nucleotide sequence: TGCGCCAGCAGCCAGGACAGTAATACGCAGTATTTT. Its translation: CASSQDSNTQYF.

V is TRBV4-1 and J is TRBJ2-1; no clear D. CDR1 and CDR2 (germline): MGHRA, YSYEKL. V was pared by 0 bases and J by 10 bases, with 10 bases between. The CDR3 extends over 13 amino acids. The CDR3 DNA is TGCGCCAGCAGCCAAGATCCGGGCCGGGAGCAGTTCTTC. This codes for CASSQDPGREQFF.

This clone was counted between two and nine times. This chain joins TRBV5-1 and TRBJ2-2; 10 bases fit TRBD1. Germline V CDR1 and CDR2: SGHRS, YFSETQ. The length of the CDR3 is 16 residues. V lost 1 base to trimming and J lost 7 bases; unmatched junction nucleotides: 7. The CDR3 DNA is TGCGCCAGCAGCTTGACCGTGACAGGGGGCGGCGGGGAGCTGTTTTTT. Its translation: CASSLTVTGGGGELFF.

The genes are TRBV27 and TRBJ2-7; possibly TRBD2 for D (6 bases). Germline CDR1 MNHEY, CDR2 SMNVEV (reference sequence). V was pared by 4 bases and J by 0 bases, with 10 bases between. The CDR3 loop spans 14 amino acids. CDR3 region: CASSSLEGSYEQYF. CDR3 nucleotide sequence: TGTGCCAGCAGTTCGTTGGAGGGCTCCTACGAGCAGTACTTC.

The chain joins TRBV9 to TRBJ2-3; no clear D gene. The CDR3 runs to 13 residues. The V end lost 0 bases, the J end lost 3 bases, and 5 bases lay between the germline ends. CDR1 and CDR2 from the germline V gene are SGDLS and YYNGEE. This CDR3 is CASSVDGTDTQYF. In nucleotides, the CDR3 is TGTGCCAGCAGCGTAGACGGAACAGATACGCAGTATTTT.

V and J are TRBV7-2 and TRBJ2-7; D not certain. V lost 2 bases to trimming and J lost 0 bases, with 11 bases between them. This CDR3 is 15 amino acids long. Germline V gene data show CDR1 as SGHTA and CDR2 as FQGNSA. As DNA, the CDR3 is TGTGCCAGCAGCTTAACTCCCTTCAGCTCCTACGAGCAGTACTTC. It codes for CASSLTPFSSYEQYF.

The sample holds a few counts of this clone. The chain combines TRBV4-2 with TRBJ2-1; the match to TRBD2 covers 9 bases. J was trimmed by 3 bases and V by 1 base; bases with no gene match: 1. The germline V gene has CDR1 LGHNA and CDR2 YNFKEQ. This CDR3 has 15 amino acids. As DNA, the CDR3 is TGTGCCAGCAGCCAAGCGCGGGGGGGCTACAATGAGCAGTTCTTC. Translated: CASSQARGGYNEQFF.

V is TRBV7-2 and J is TRBJ2-7; TRBD2 aligns across 12 bases. Trimming at V came to 5 bases and at J to 7 bases, leaving 9 bases not matched to a gene. The CDR3 covers 15 residues. CDR1 and CDR2 from the germline V gene are SGHTA and FQGNSA. The chain's CDR3 is CASSINPGLAGEQYF. CDR3 in DNA: TGTGCCAGCAGCATTAATCCGGGACTAGCGGGTGAGCAGTACTTC.

This rearrangement joins TRBV28 to TRBJ1-4; D gene uncertain. Trimming pared 3 bases from V and 3 bases from J, leaving 2 bases between. CDR3 size: 12 residues. Germline V gene sequence: CDR1 MDHEN, CDR2 SYDVKM. CDR3 nucleotides: TGTGCCAGCAGTTTGCCTAATGAAAAACTGTTTTTT. It specifies CASSLPNEKLFF. The full variable domain, its missing parts supplied by reference TRBV28 and TRBJ1-4, is DVKVTQSSRYLVKRTGEKVFLECVQDMDHENMFWYRQDPGLGLRLIYFSYDVKMKEKGDIPEGYSVSREKKERFSLILESASTNQTSMYLCASSLPNEKLFFGSGTQLSVL.

The CDR3 nucleotides are TGTGCCAGCAGTTACGGTGTTCGGACTCAGCCCCAGCATTTT. Translation gives CASSYGVRTQPQHF. The chain employs TRBV6-6 and TRBJ1-5, with no clear D. V lost 2 bases to trimming and J lost 6 bases, with 11 bases between them. The CDR3 runs 14 residues. Per the germline V gene, CDR1 is MNHNY and CDR2 is SVGAGI (reference sequence).

This clone has only a few counts. This chain joins TRBV6-6 and TRBJ1-1; 9 bases line up with TRBD1. Losses at the gene ends were 8 bases for V and 14 bases for J; bases not matched to a gene: 9. The CDR3 is 11 residues long. Germline-derived CDR1 and CDR2 are MNHNY and SVGAGI (reference sequence). CDR3 in amino acids: CASRGQGRIFF. CDR3 nucleotide sequence: TGTGCCAGCCGAGGACAGGGGAGAATCTTCTTT.

J is TRBJ2-1 and V is TRBV28; the D is unclear. Germline V gene lookup returns CDR1 MDHEN and CDR2 SYDVKM. CDR3 length: 12 amino acids. The germline V and J ends were trimmed by 2 bases and 5 bases, with 4 bases remaining between them. CDR3 bases: TGTGCCAGCAGTTTACGGCACAATGAGCAGTTCTTC. Encoded protein: CASSLRHNEQFF.

The chain joins TRBV10-3 to TRBJ1-2, with D possibly being TRBD1 (5 bases). Germline V CDR1 and CDR2: ENHRY, SYGVKD. CDR3 length: 14 amino acids. V gave up 3 bases and J gave up 4 bases, with 12 bases separating them. The CDR3 is CAISDKGYAYGYTF. CDR3 bases: TGTGCCATCAGTGACAAGGGGTATGCCTATGGCTACACCTTC.

A single count supports this clone. This rearrangement joins TRBV7-2 to TRBJ2-2; 7 bases are shared with TRBD2. The CDR3 loop spans 14 amino acids. Germline CDR1 and CDR2: SGHTA and FQGNSA. V was clipped by 7 bases and J by 5 bases; unmatched bases: 7. The CDR3 spells CASNAVRGTGELFF. CDR3 bases: TGTGCCAGCAACGCCGTGCGGGGGACCGGGGAGCTGTTTTTT.

The gene calls are TRBV5-6 and TRBJ1-2; TRBD1 aligns across 9 bases. Germline-derived CDR1 and CDR2 are SGHDT and YYEEEE. The trim removed 4 bases at V and 4 bases at J, leaving 11 bases unmatched. The CDR3 has 16 amino acids. The CDR3 DNA reads as TGTGCCAGCAGCAAGGCGCCGGGACAGGGACTCTATGGCTACACCTTC. Encoded protein: CASSKAPGQGLYGYTF.

J is TRBJ1-1 and V is TRBV9; the match to TRBD1 covers 8 bases. The germline V gene has CDR1 SGDLS and CDR2 YYNGEE. Trimming at V came to 3 bases and at J to 4 bases, leaving 2 bases not matched to a gene. This CDR3 is 13 amino acids long. In nucleotides, the CDR3 is TGTGCCAGCAGCGCCGGGACAGGCACTGAAGCTTTCTTT. It is translated as CASSAGTGTEAFF.